This T cell receptor beta chain is from a study of tumor-infiltrating lymphocytes in oesophageal squamous cell carcinoma. TCRdb reprocessed the PCR reads with MiXCR, giving one entry per CDR3 protein. The sample shows about 12,000 distinct CDR3 sequences, approximately 50% of them seen only once. Trimming took 5 bases from V and 0 from J, leaving 12 bases between them. CDR1 is SGHRS, CDR2 YFSETQ, per germline. The CDR3 is made up of 14 amino acids. The rearrangement joins TRBV5-1 to TRBJ2-7; maybe TRBD2 (6 bases). The source of this sequence is a male donor with esophageal squamous cell carcinoma. Sequencing was done on a sample of normal esophageal tissue next to the tumor. In nucleotides, the CDR3 is TGCGCCAGCAGTTGGCGGGGCTACTCCTACGAGCAGTACTTC. Encoded protein: CASSWRGYSYEQYF.